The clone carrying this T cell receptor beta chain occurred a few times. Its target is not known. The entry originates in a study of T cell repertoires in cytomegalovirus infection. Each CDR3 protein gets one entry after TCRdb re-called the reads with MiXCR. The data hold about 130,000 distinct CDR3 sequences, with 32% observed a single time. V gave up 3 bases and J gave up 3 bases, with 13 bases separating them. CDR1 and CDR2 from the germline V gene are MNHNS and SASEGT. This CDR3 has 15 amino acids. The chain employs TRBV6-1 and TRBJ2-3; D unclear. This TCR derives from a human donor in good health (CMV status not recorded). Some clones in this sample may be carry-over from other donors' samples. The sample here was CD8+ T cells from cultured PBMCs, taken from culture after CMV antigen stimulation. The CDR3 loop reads CASSEPDGLTDTQYF. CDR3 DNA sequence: TGTGCCAGCAGTGAGCCGGATGGATTAACAGATACGCAGTATTTT.